What follows are 18 T cell receptor beta chains derived from one specimen sequenced in a study of blood T cell repertoires in COVID-19 (dated by TCRdb to the early 2020s). Libraries came from the immunoSEQ multiplex PCR assay. TCRdb provides this immuneACCESS table in a form limited to in-frame rearrangements. Some clones are lacking; in checked studies, under half of them reflect an unresolved V gene, and why the rest are absent is not known. Within this sample are 150,000 to 200,000 clones, with 80% to 85% of them counted one time only. More than 14% of the sample is held by the ten biggest clonotypes. The sequencing input was peripheral blood. Receptor source: a woman in her 70s with COVID-19, enrolled during active disease.

The rearrangement links TRBV6-5 to TRBJ1-2, with 7 bases matching TRBD1. J lost 5 bases, V lost 6 bases, and 9 bases had no gene match. From germline, CDR1 is MNHEY and CDR2 SVGAGI. This CDR3 is 14 amino acids long. The CDR3 region has the DNA TGTGCCAGCAGCCAAACAGGGGTTCAGTATGGCTACACCTTC. Residues: CASSQTGVQYGYTF.

This rearrangement joins TRBV12-5 to TRBJ2-3, with 8 bases lining up with TRBD1. Trimming took 3 bases from V and 2 from J; bases not matched to a gene: 4. CDR3 length equals 15 residues. Germline CDR1 LGHNT, CDR2 FRNRAP. The CDR3 spells CASGFRDRTTDTQYF. The CDR3 region has the DNA TGTGCTAGTGGTTTCCGGGACAGGACCACAGATACGCAGTATTTT. The full variable domain, its missing parts supplied by reference TRBV12-5 and TRBJ2-3, is DARVTQTPRHKVTEMGQEVTMRCQPILGHNTVFWYRQTMMQGLELLAYFRNRAPLDDSGMPKDRFSAEMPDATLATLKIQPSEPRDSAVYFCASGFRDRTTDTQYFGPGTRLTVL.

The chain uses TRBV6-1 and TRBJ1-2; tentatively, D is TRBD1 (6 bases). The germline CDR1 and CDR2 sequences are MNHNS and SASEGT. This CDR3 comprises 15 residues. Trimming removed 3 bases from V and 1 base from J, with 12 bases in between. In DNA form, the CDR3 reads TGTGCCAGCAGTGACAGGGGTTTGGGTAACTATGGCTACACCTTC. It is translated as CASSDRGLGNYGYTF.

This clone was seen a handful of times. This chain links TRBV7-2 with TRBJ1-5; D may be TRBD1 (5 bases). The CDR3 runs to 14 residues. The V end lost 5 bases, the J end lost 2 bases, and 10 bases lay between the germline ends. Germline V gene data show CDR1 as SGHTA and CDR2 as FQGNSA. This CDR3 is CASSGTGGNQPQHF. The CDR3 nucleotides are TGTGCCAGCAGCGGAACGGGGGGCAATCAGCCCCAGCATTTT.

The chain combines TRBV10-3 with TRBJ2-5; possible D gene TRBD2, 6 bases. CDR3 size: 15 residues. CDR1 is ENHRY and CDR2 is SYGVKD in the germline V gene. The CDR3 nucleotides are TGTCCCCCTAGAAGGGACGGGAGATTCCAAGAGACCCAGTACTTC. Amino acids: CPPRRDGRFQETQYF.

V gene TRBV18 combines with J gene TRBJ2-2; D gene uncertain. Germline V gene data show CDR1 as KGHSH and CDR2 as LQKENI. The CDR3 has 14 amino acids. With 1 base removed from V and 3 bases from J, the gap between germline ends came to 6 bases. CDR3: CASSPLPDTGELFF. For the CDR3, the DNA is TGTGCCAGCTCACCACTTCCAGACACCGGGGAGCTGTTTTTT.

V usage is TRBV14 and J usage is TRBJ2-7; D is perhaps TRBD2 (6 bases). The V end lost 3 bases, the J end lost 2 bases, and 14 bases lay between the germline ends. The germline V gene has CDR1 SGHDN and CDR2 FVKESK. This CDR3 has 15 amino acids. In nucleotides, the CDR3 is TGTGCCAGCAGCCACGACAGTAGCGGACCCTACGAGCAGTACTTC. It codes for CASSHDSSGPYEQYF.

The chain combines TRBV2 with TRBJ1-1, with 7 positions matching TRBD1. V shed 10 bases and J 1 base; nucleotides not matched to a gene: 3. The length of the CDR3 is 12 residues. Germline CDR1 and CDR2: SNHLY and FYNNEI. CDR3 nucleotide sequence: TGTGCCACCTGGGACAGGAACACTGAAGCTTTCTTT. It encodes CATWDRNTEAFF.

V and J are TRBV6-5 and TRBJ1-3; 9 nucleotides line up with TRBD1. Trimming cost V 6 bases and J 4 bases; bases outside gene matches: 7. The CDR3 runs to 15 residues. Germline V gives CDR1 MNHEY, CDR2 SVGAGI. This chain's CDR3 is CASSSQGAKGNTIYF. As DNA, the CDR3 is TGTGCCAGCAGCTCACAGGGGGCGAAAGGAAACACCATATATTTT.

This chain links TRBV14 with TRBJ1-2, with D maybe TRBD1 (5 bases). CDR1 SGHDN and CDR2 FVKESK come from the germline V gene. This CDR3 contains 16 residues. Trimming shortened V by 0 bases and J by 6 bases, and 17 bases separated the two germline ends. The CDR3 nucleotides are TGTGCCAGCAGCCAAGATCCGGCGTCAGGGCGCAATGGCTACACCTTC. This sequence encodes CASSQDPASGRNGYTF.

CDR3 DNA: TGTGCCAGTAGTCCCCAGCGGGGGGGCCTTGTCGGGGAGCTGTTTTTT. This sequence encodes CASSPQRGGLVGELFF. This rearrangement joins TRBV19 to TRBJ2-2; TRBD2 matches at 10 bases. Germline assignment: CDR1 LNHDA and CDR2 SQIVND (reference sequence). CDR3 length: 16 residues. V was clipped by 5 bases and J by 7 bases; unmatched bases: 10.

This chain links TRBV28 with TRBJ1-6; D not resolved. Germline V gene lookup returns CDR1 MDHEN and CDR2 SYDVKM. Trimming cost V 10 bases and J 7 bases, with 17 bases left between them. The CDR3 covers 14 residues. CDR3 sequence reads: CATKPSSGNSPLHF. The CDR3 bases are TGTGCCACCAAGCCTTCCTCGGGGAATTCACCCCTCCACTTT.

The chain is built from TRBV7-3 and TRBJ1-4, with D uncertain. The CDR3 runs to 14 residues. Trimming shortened V by 1 base and J by 11 bases, and 14 bases separated the two germline ends. Germline assignment: CDR1 SGHTA and CDR2 FQGTGA. As DNA, the CDR3 is TGTGCCAGCAGCTTAAGTACCCGGGGAGGGAAACTGTTTTTT. It yields the protein CASSLSTRGGKLFF.

The chain carries TRBV6-4 and TRBJ1-1, with TRBD1 identical over 10 bases. V lost 6 bases and J lost 5; bases outside the gene matches: 3. The CDR3 is 13 amino acids. The germline gives CDR1 MRHNA, CDR2 SNTAGT. The CDR3, as DNA: TGTGCCAGCAGAGGACAGGGGGTTACTGAAGCTTTCTTT. This encodes CASRGQGVTEAFF.

The chain carries TRBV29-1 and TRBJ1-5; D is ambiguous. CDR3 length: 12 amino acids. Germline loops: CDR1 SQVTM, CDR2 ANQGSEA. Trimming removed 4 bases from V and 2 bases from J, with 6 bases in between. The CDR3 sequence: CSVGQGNQPQHF. The CDR3 bases are TGCAGCGTTGGTCAGGGCAATCAGCCCCAGCATTTT. The full variable domain, with the rest looked up from reference TRBV29-1 and TRBJ1-5, is SAVISQKPSRDICQRGTSLTIQCQVDSQVTMMFWYRQQPGQSLTLIATANQGSEATYESGFVIDKFPISRPNLTFSTLTVSNMSPEDSSIYLCSVGQGNQPQHFGDGTRLSIL.

This clone was found once. It differs at one base from a far larger clone, so likely a read error. This chain joins TRBV2 and TRBJ1-5, with D uncertain. CDR3 size: 15 residues. The V gene's germline CDR1 is SNHLY and CDR2 FYNNEI. CDR3 DNA: TGTCCCAGCAGTGACGCGGCACGACCCGGTCAGCCCCAGCATTTT. Translating gives CPSSDAARPGQPQHF. Full variable domain (rest looked up from reference TRBV2 and TRBJ1-5): EPEVTQTPSHQVTQMGQEVILRCVPISNHLYFYWYRQILGQKVEFLVSFYNNEISEKSEIFDDQFSVERPDGSNFTLKIRSTKLEDSAMYFCPSSDAARPGQPQHFGDGTRLSIL.

The chain couples TRBV5-6 to TRBJ1-3, with a tentative D call TRBD1 (5 bases). Germline CDR1 SGHDT, CDR2 YYEEEE. There are 16 residues in the CDR3. V dropped 2 bases and J dropped 0 bases, with 12 bases sitting between them. CDR3 sequence (DNA): TGTGCCAGCAGCTTCTCAGACGGGGGCTCTGGAAACACCATATATTTT. Translated: CASSFSDGGSGNTIYF.

The chain links TRBV12-2 to TRBJ1-5; TRBD1 reflects the table's D call only, with no check against the DNA. TRBV12-2 is a recognized pseudogene. The CDR3 sequence is 15 residues long. CDR3 sequence (DNA): TGTGCAAGTCGCTTAATAGGGGCGAACAATCAGCCCCAGCATTTT. This sequence encodes CASRLIGANNQPQHF.